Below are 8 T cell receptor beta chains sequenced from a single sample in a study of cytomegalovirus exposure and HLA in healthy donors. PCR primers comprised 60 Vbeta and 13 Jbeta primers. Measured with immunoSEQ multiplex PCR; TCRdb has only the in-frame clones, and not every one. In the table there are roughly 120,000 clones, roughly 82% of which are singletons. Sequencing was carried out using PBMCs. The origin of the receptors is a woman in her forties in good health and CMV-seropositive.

CDR3 DNA sequence: TGTGCCAGCACCGACGGCGGGGCCTACGAGCAGTACTTC. It encodes CASTDGGAYEQYF. The chain carries TRBV2 and TRBJ2-7, with D possibly matching TRBD2 (6 bases). V was trimmed by 7 bases and J by 2 bases, leaving 12 bases between them. This CDR3 has 13 amino acids. Germline V gives CDR1 SNHLY, CDR2 FYNNEI.

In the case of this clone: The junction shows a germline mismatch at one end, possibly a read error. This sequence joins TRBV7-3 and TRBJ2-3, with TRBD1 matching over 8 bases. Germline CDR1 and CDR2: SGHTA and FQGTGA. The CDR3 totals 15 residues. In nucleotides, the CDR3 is TGTGCCAACAGCTTAAGGACAGGGCGGACAGATACGCAGTATTTT. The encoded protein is CANSLRTGRTDTQYF.

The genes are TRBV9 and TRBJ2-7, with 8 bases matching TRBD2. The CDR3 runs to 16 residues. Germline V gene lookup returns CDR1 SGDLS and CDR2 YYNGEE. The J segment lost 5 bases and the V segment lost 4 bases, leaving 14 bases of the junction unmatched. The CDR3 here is CASSRTSGRPMHEQYF. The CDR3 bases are TGTGCCAGCAGCCGTACTAGCGGACGCCCCATGCACGAGCAGTACTTC. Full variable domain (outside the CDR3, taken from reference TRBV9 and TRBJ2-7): DSGVTQTPKHLITATGQRVTLRCSPRSGDLSVYWYQQSLDQGLQFLIQYYNGEERAKGNILERFSAQQFPDLHSELNLSSLELGDSALYFCASSRTSGRPMHEQYFGPGTRLTVT.

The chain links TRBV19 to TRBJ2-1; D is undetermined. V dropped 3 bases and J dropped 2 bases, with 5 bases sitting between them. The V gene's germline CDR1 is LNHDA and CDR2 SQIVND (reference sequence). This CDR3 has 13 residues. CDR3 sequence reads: CASSIGPYNEQFF. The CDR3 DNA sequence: TGTGCCAGTAGTATTGGGCCCTACAATGAGCAGTTCTTC.

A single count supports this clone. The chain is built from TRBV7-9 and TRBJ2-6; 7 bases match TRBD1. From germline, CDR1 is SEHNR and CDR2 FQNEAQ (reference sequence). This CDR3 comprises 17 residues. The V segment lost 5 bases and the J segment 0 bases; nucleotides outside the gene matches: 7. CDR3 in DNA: TGTGCCAGCAGCCCGTGGGACAGAAACTCTGGGGCCAACGTCCTGACTTTC. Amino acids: CASSPWDRNSGANVLTF.

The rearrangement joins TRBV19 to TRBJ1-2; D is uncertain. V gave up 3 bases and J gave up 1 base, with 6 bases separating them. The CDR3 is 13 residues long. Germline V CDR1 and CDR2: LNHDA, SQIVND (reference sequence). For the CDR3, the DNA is TGTGCCAGTAGTATTAACAGTAACTATGGCTACACCTTC. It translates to CASSINSNYGYTF.

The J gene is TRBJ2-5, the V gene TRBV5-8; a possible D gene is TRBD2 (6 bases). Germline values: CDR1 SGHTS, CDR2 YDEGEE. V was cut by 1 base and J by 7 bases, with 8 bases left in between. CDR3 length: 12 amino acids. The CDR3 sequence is CASSLIGGTQYF. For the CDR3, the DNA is TGTGCCAGCAGCTTGATCGGGGGGACCCAGTACTTC.

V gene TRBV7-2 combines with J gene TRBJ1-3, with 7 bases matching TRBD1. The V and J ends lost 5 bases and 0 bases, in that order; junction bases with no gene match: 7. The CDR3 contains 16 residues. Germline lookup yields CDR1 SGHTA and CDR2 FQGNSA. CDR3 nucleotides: TGTGCCAGCAGCAGCTGGACAGGCAGCTCTGGAAACACCATATATTTT. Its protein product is CASSSWTGSSGNTIYF.